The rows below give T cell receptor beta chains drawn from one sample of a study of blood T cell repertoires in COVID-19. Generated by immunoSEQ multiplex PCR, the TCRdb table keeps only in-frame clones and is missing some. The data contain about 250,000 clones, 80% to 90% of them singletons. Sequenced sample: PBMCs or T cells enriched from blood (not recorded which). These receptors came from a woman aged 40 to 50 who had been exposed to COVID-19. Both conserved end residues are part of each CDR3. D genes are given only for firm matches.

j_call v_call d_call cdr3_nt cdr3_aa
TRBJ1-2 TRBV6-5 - TGTGCCAGCACCTCGACAGAGCACTATGGCTACACCTTC CASTSTEHYGYTF
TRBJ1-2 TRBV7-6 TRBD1 TGTGCCAGCAGCCCCGGGGACAGGGGCAGGGGCTACACCTTC CASSPGDRGRGYTF
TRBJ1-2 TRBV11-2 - TGTGCCAGCAGCTTAGAGGGCCGGCCGATCTATGGCTACACCTTC CASSLEGRPIYGYTF
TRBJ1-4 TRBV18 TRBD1 TGTGCCAGCTCAGCATCCGGGACAGGGGGCGCGGAAAAACTGTTTTTT CASSASGTGGAEKLFF
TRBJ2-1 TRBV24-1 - TGTGCCACCAGTGCTAACGACAATGAGCAGTTCTTC CATSANDNEQFF
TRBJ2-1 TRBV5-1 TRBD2 TGCGCCAGCAGCTTGGTCCCTAGCGGGGGGTTCACCTACAATGAGCAGTTCTTC CASSLVPSGGFTYNEQFF
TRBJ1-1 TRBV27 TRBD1 TGTGCCAGCAGCGACAGGGCCATCACTGAAGCTTTCTTT CASSDRAITEAFF
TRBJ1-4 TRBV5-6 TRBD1 TGTGCCAGCAGCTTGTGGTACAGGGGGAGCGAAAAACTGTTTTTT CASSLWYRGSEKLFF
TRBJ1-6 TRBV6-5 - TGTGCCAGCAGTTACACGCAGGGGTGGCAGAATTCACCCCTCCACTTT CASSYTQGWQNSPLHF
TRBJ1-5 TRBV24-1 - TGTGCCACCAGTGATCCCTCAGGGTTTCAGCCCCAGCATTTT CATSDPSGFQPQHF
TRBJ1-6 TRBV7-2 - TGTGCCAGCAGCTTACAGGGCCCCTCCTATAATTCACCCCTCCACTTT CASSLQGPSYNSPLHF
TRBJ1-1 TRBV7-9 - TGTGCCAGCAACGGCCAAAGGGGAACTGAAGCTTTCTTT CASNGQRGTEAFF
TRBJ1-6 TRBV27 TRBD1 TGTGCCAGCAGTTTAACCGGGACAGGGGTTTCACCCCTCCACTTT CASSLTGTGVSPLHF